This T cell receptor beta chain was sequenced in a study of Graves' ophthalmopathy and Graves' hyperthyroidism. V dropped 3 bases and J dropped 5 bases, with 17 bases sitting between them. In germline, CDR1 is MGHRA, CDR2 YSYEKL. This CDR3 is built from 15 residues. From RNA, the CDR3 regions of TCR beta chains were amplified and sequenced. HTBI-primed RT-PCR formed the first round, and a multiplex PCR formed the second. A single record per CDR3 protein comes from TCRdb applying MiXCR to the multiplex PCR reads. The table shows about 620,000 distinct CDR3 sequences, with over 20% occurring only once. This clonotype was seen at least ten times.

This rearrangement joins TRBV4-1 to TRBJ2-7; D remains ambiguous. The clonotype comes from a woman under 30 with stable Graves' hyperthyroidism. Some clones in this sample may be carry-over from other donors' samples. The specimen sequenced was peripheral blood. DNA of the CDR3: TGCGCCAGCAGCCAGTCTTCGGAGTTTCCCCACGAGCAGTACTTC. Translating gives CASSQSSEFPHEQYF.